Listed below are T cell receptor beta chains from one sample, sequenced in a study of blood T cell repertoires in COVID-19. Method: immunoSEQ multiplex PCR; TCRdb's copy keeps in-frame clones and lacks some. The sample shows 200,000 to 300,000 clones, around 89% of them seen only once. The sample taken for sequencing was peripheral blood. These receptors originate from a woman in her 30s with COVID-19, enrolled during active disease. Each CDR3 is given with its conserved first and last residue. The D gene is left open where the match is weak. Rows give clone size only sometimes, using once, few, many, or a class for an expanded clone.

NA	TRBV6-2/TRBV6-3	TRBD2	TRBJ2-3	CASSYALGQGQGLAGMDTQYF	TGTGCCAGCAGTTACGCATTGGGACAGGGCCAAGGACTAGCGGGAATGGATACGCAGTATTTT
NA	TRBV9	TRBD1	TRBJ2-3	CASSPSTGGSTDTQYF	TGTGCCAGCAGCCCCTCTACAGGGGGTAGCACAGATACGCAGTATTTT
NA	TRBV12-3/TRBV12-4	NA	TRBJ1-2	CASSLRDRWGYTF	TGTGCCAGCAGCTTACGCGACAGGTGGGGCTACACCTTC
NA	TRBV15	NA	TRBJ1-3	CATSRRQGTSGNTIYF	TGTGCCACCAGCAGACGTCAGGGGACCTCTGGAAACACCATATATTTT
NA	TRBV7-2	TRBD1	TRBJ1-1	CASSLGEAGGMAEAFF	TGTGCCAGCAGCTTGGGGGAGGCAGGGGGCATGGCTGAAGCTTTCTTT
once	TRBV5-8	TRBD1	TRBJ2-3	CASSSRQGTDTQYF	TGTGCCAGCAGCTCCAGACAGGGTACAGATACGCAGTATTTT
NA	TRBV2	NA	TRBJ2-7	CASSPEYEQYF	TGTGCCAGCAGTCCTGAGTACGAGCAGTACTTC
NA	TRBV6-2/TRBV6-3	NA	TRBJ2-1	CASSYDVTKQFF	TGTGCCAGCAGTTACGACGTTACTAAGCAGTTCTTC
NA	TRBV28	TRBD1	TRBJ1-6	CASSSPGQAMAPLHF	TGTGCCAGCAGTTCCCCCGGACAGGCCATGGCACCCCTCCACTTT
NA	TRBV5-1	TRBD2	TRBJ2-1	CASSPKTSGRAGEQFF	TGCGCCAGCAGCCCCAAGACTAGCGGGAGGGCGGGTGAGCAGTTCTTC
NA	TRBV27	TRBD2	TRBJ2-6	CASTKIYGGRGANVLTF	TGTGCCAGCACCAAAATATACGGGGGGAGAGGGGCCAACGTCCTGACTTTC
NA	TRBV5-5	NA	TRBJ1-1	CASSSGSLDTEAFF	TGTGCCAGCAGTTCAGGGTCCTTGGACACTGAAGCTTTCTTT
NA	TRBV19	TRBD1	TRBJ2-2	CASRGDRGTSTGELFF	TGTGCCAGTAGAGGTGACAGGGGGACGTCCACCGGGGAGCTGTTTTTT
NA	TRBV24-1	TRBD1	TRBJ1-1	CATRADRGENTEAFF	TGTGCCACCAGGGCGGACAGGGGCGAGAACACTGAAGCTTTCTTT
once	TRBV6-2/TRBV6-3	NA	TRBJ1-1	CASSYWDMNTEAFF	TGTGCCAGCAGTTACTGGGACATGAACACTGAAGCTTTCTTT
NA	TRBV24-1	NA	TRBJ2-1	CATSPAPGFDEQFF	TGTGCCACATCACCGGCCCCAGGGTTTGATGAGCAGTTCTTC
NA	TRBV2	NA	TRBJ2-7	CASSVNSLSYEQYF	TGTGCCAGCAGTGTAAACAGCCTCTCCTACGAGCAGTACTTC
NA	TRBV3-1/TRBV3-2	NA	TRBJ2-7	CASSQGTVSYEQYF	TGTGCCAGCAGCCAGGGGACTGTCTCCTACGAGCAGTACTTC
NA	TRBV28	NA	TRBJ2-7	CAIAQVSPYEQYF	TGTGCCATCGCACAGGTCTCACCCTACGAGCAGTACTTC
NA	TRBV11-3	NA	TRBJ2-2	CASSSTGVTGELFF	TGTGCCAGCAGCTCTACCGGGGTTACCGGGGAGCTGTTTTTT
NA	TRBV29-1	TRBD2	TRBJ2-1	CSVEAGGGHYNEQFF	TGCAGCGTTGAAGCGGGCGGGGGGCATTACAATGAGCAGTTCTTC
once	TRBV6-4	TRBD1	TRBJ1-4	CASSSQQGLFF	TGTGCCAGCAGTTCCCAACAGGGGTTGTTTTTT
NA	TRBV28	NA	TRBJ1-4	CASSSSGQGDEKLFF	NA
NA	TRBV2	TRBD2	TRBJ2-7	CASSGFQRGVYEQYF	TGTGCCAGCAGTGGGTTTCAGCGGGGGGTTTACGAGCAGTACTTC
NA	TRBV7-2	NA	TRBJ2-3	CASSPTLSTDTQYF	TGTGCCAGCAGTCCTACCCTCAGCACAGATACGCAGTATTTT
NA	TRBV9	TRBD1	TRBJ1-1	CASSVAGTGTTEAFF	TGTGCCAGCAGCGTAGCGGGGACAGGGACCACTGAAGCTTTCTTT
NA	TRBV3-1/TRBV3-2	TRBD1	TRBJ1-6	CASSQGQGALLTPLHF	TGTGCCAGCAGCCAAGGACAGGGTGCATTATTGACACCCCTCCACTTT
NA	TRBV11-2	NA	TRBJ2-1	CASSLEGGPYNEQFF	TGTGCCAGCAGCTTAGAGGGGGGGCCCTACAATGAGCAGTTCTTC
NA	TRBV3-1/TRBV3-2	NA	TRBJ2-5	CFPGDLWETQYF	TGTTTCCCAGGGGACCTCTGGGAGACCCAGTACTTC
NA	TRBV5-1	NA	TRBJ1-6	CASTPSGESSPLHF	TGCGCCAGCACCCCTTCGGGGGAGAGTTCACCCCTCCACTTT
NA	TRBV7-2	NA	TRBJ1-3	CASSPLRGNTIYF	TGTGCCAGCAGCCCTCTACGCGGAAACACCATATATTTT
NA	TRBV7-8	NA	TRBJ1-5	CASSLVYRAPNQPQHF	TGTGCCAGCAGCTTAGTATACAGGGCCCCCAATCAGCCCCAGCATTTT
NA	TRBV7-8	TRBD2	TRBJ2-3	CASSFSVGLAGGGDTQYF	TGTGCCAGCAGCTTTTCCGTTGGGCTAGCGGGAGGAGGTGATACGCAGTATTTT
NA	TRBV19	NA	TRBJ2-2	CASTIRGANTGELFF	TGTGCCAGTACCATCAGGGGCGCGAACACCGGGGAGCTGTTTTTT
NA	TRBV6-2/TRBV6-3	NA	TRBJ2-7	CASSYDGGGRQVQYF	TGTGCCAGCAGTTACGATGGCGGAGGACGACAGGTTCAGTACTTC
NA	TRBV4-3	TRBD2	TRBJ2-1	CASSQVSGRHNEQFF	TGCGCCAGCAGCCAAGTCAGCGGGAGGCACAATGAGCAGTTCTTC
NA	TRBV14	TRBD2	TRBJ2-3	CASSQEVTSGSTDTQYF	TGTGCCAGCAGCCAAGAAGTGACTAGCGGAAGCACAGATACGCAGTATTTT
NA	TRBV28	NA	TRBJ2-1	CASSSYRPEQFF	TGTGCCAGCAGTTCGTACAGGCCTGAGCAGTTCTTC
NA	TRBV7-9	NA	TRBJ2-7	CASSPRRGAGEQYF	TGTGCCAGCAGCCCCCGTCGGGGGGCTGGCGAGCAGTACTTC
NA	TRBV27	TRBD2	TRBJ2-5	CASSSLAGSETQYF	TGTGCCAGCAGTAGTCTAGCGGGATCAGAGACCCAGTACTTC
NA	TRBV7-2	NA	TRBJ2-3	CASTPPERTDTQYF	TGTGCCAGCACGCCACCCGAGAGGACAGATACGCAGTATTTT
NA	TRBV5-4	TRBD1	TRBJ2-3	CASSRDSDTSTDTQYF	TGTGCCAGCAGCCGGGACAGTGATACTAGCACAGATACGCAGTATTTT